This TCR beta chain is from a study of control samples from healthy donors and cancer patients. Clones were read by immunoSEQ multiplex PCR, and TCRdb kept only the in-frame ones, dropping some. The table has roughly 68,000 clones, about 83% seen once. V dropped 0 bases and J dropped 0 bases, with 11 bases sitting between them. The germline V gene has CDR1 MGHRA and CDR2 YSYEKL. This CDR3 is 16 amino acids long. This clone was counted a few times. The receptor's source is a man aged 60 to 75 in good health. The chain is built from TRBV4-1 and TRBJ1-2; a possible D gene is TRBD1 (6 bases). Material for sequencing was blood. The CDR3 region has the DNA TGCGCCAGCAGCCAAGAGCCGACAGGATCTAACTATGGCTACACCTTC. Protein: CASSQEPTGSNYGYTF.